This record looks at one T cell receptor (beta chain) sequence and its context. Its specificity is unknown. The sample belongs to a study of cytomegalovirus exposure and HLA in healthy donors. Whole-study findings and limits: TCR beta V- and J-gene trimming, according to a later analysis, was linked to a missense DCLRE1C variant.

Use of 60 Vbeta and 13 Jbeta primers characterized the PCR. TCRdb's table, derived via immunoSEQ multiplex PCR, lists solely in-frame clones and lacks some. The sample holds around 200,000 clones, 80% seen once. Trimming took 5 bases from V and 2 from J, leaving 16 bases between them. This CDR3 region has 15 residues. In germline, CDR1 is PRHDT, CDR2 FYEKMQ (reference sequence). This sequence joins TRBV13 and TRBJ2-7; TRBD1 might be the D (5 bases). Sequenced material: PBMCs. This receptor was taken from a boy aged 5 to 17 in good health and CMV-seronegative. As DNA, the CDR3 is TGTGCCAGCAGCCCAACCGACAGCTCTCCCTACGAGCAGTACTTC. Translation: CASSPTDSSPYEQYF.